Included here is one T cell receptor beta chain sequence, with context. Its cognate antigen has yet to be identified. One base away there is no much larger clone; base qualities are not given. From cysteine to phenylalanine, the CDR3 is 17 amino acids long. Solely the CDR3 DNA is kept, with 51 bases framed from the first base. As encoded in the germline V gene (reference sequence), CDR1 is SEHNR while CDR2 is FQNEAQ. The V end loses 5 bases and the J end loses 0 bases, and a stretch of 14 bases separates them. These data belong to a study of shared clonotypes between healthy human individuals (dated by TCRdb to 2018 to 2021). Describing the broader study: Three men and a couple of women, aged 18 to 49 years, made up the cohort. For each donor, CD4 naive and CD4 memory were each given three plates, CD8 naive was given two plates, and CD8 memory was given one plate. To estimate repertoire size and how much clonotypes are shared between individuals, the study performed deep sequencing of blood TCR repertoires from roughly five healthy adults. Different laboratories and diverse techniques were used to prepare libraries and sequence TCR repertoires, to increase sequencing depth and limit assay-specific biases. Between about 0.85 and 10 billion PBMCs per donor were obtained by leukapheresis.

CD8 naive samples were CD45RO-negative cells positively selected for CCR7, giving a CD45RA+CCR7+ population that excluded TemRA cells. Healthy HIV-negative adults with no recently reported acute infections or vaccinations were included as donors. Only Caucasian adults living in Nashville, Tennessee, USA were represented among the donors. After blood collection by leukapheresis, PBMCs were isolated using Ficoll-Histopaque density gradient centrifugation and then cryopreserved in the vapor phase of liquid nitrogen. Analytical flow cytometry was used to check the purity and quantity of every magnetically sorted T cell population. Genomic DNA was isolated from each sorted fraction and quantified by UV absorbance on a Nanodrop 2000c. Study-level results and caveats: Sharing across several donors was observed for about 4.8% of naive CD4, less than 4% of naive CD8, 2% to 2.5% of memory CD4, and roughly 0.4% of memory CD8 clonotypes. Naive subsets generally had larger estimated clonotype richness than memory subsets. Even with the large sequencing depth, rarefaction of the sorted-subset datasets indicated that sequencing was incomplete. Sampling was restricted to blood, and TCR repertoires in tissues likely differ from the TCR repertoires found in blood. Based on pairwise subsampling, the degree of clonotype sharing among donors was expected to be affected by sequencing depth. Compared with non-shared clonotypes, clonotypes shared by all four sorted-subset donors had higher generation probabilities. The small number of donors limited the genetic and exposure-history diversity represented.

TCR CDR3 regions were amplified from genomic DNA by multiplex PCR using the deep immunoSEQ assay. Extracted genomic DNA from each cell subset was spread evenly across all wells of several immunoSEQ 96-well plates, with each plate serving as a replicate. For sorted subsets, each replicate PCR was loaded with 200 ng genomic DNA, equivalent to 30,000 or so T cell genomes. Purified libraries were measured with a Qubit 3.0 fluorometer, size-checked on a Bioanalyzer 2100, and measured again with the KAPA Library Quantification kit. Every immunoSEQ 96-well plate was sequenced on a separate single-read 150-cycle Illumina NextSeq 550 flow cell. The authors' analysis ran thus. Because only junctional sequences without quality scores were contained in the immunoSEQ output, filtering matching that applied to full-length reads could not be performed. Sequences were annotated with PyIR, a Python wrapper for IgBLAST v1.9, and V/J genes and CDR3 were assigned using IMGT germline references. Any read was removed if the V/J assignment was weak (E-value above 1e-6), the CDR3 was missing, or the read contained stop codons, out-of-frame junctions, or ambiguous translated residues. V3J clonotypes were defined by identical inferred V gene, J gene, and CDR3 amino acid sequence. Percentage overlap between repertoires was calculated by dividing the number of shared unique clonotypes by the size of the smaller repertoire. Repertoire richness was assessed with RTK rarefaction, the Chao1 estimator, and Recon v2.1 estimates of unobserved clonotypes. OLGA was used to compute generation probabilities for all TCRbeta clonotypes that the gDNA method yielded from a handful of donors. Held by TCRdb, this immuneACCESS table contains in-frame sequences only and omits some clones. Under half of the omission traces to an unresolved V gene where checked; the cause of the rest is unknown. V and J calls and clone size are those listed in that table; D and trimming were worked out from the DNA. This sample holds just over 2,000,000 clones; about 95% were observed only once. Roughly 1.1% of the sample belongs to the ten largest clones.

The chain is encoded by TRBV7-9 joined to TRBJ2-6; the best D guess is TRBD1, with 5 bases matching. Sequencing input: naive CD8+ T cells sorted from blood. What the cell subset or site label conveys for this sample: CD45RA+CCR7+. The receptor was derived from a man between 18 and 29 years old in good health. The nucleotides are TGTGCCAGCAGCCCAGAGGACACTCTCTCTGGGGCCAACGTCCTGACTTTC. Translated, it gives CASSPEDTLSGANVLTF.